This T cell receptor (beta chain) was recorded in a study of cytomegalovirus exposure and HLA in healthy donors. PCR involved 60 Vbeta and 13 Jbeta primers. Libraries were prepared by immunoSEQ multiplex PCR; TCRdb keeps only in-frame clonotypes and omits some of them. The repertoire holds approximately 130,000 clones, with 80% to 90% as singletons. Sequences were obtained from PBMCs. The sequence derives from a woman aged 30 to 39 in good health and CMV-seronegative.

CDR3 protein: CASSATGTGAANTEAFF. The CDR3 DNA sequence: TGTGCCAGCAGCGCGACCGGGACAGGGGCAGCGAACACTGAAGCTTTCTTT. V gene TRBV7-2 combines with J gene TRBJ1-1; 10 bases are a match to TRBD1. The CDR3 is 17 amino acids. The V segment lost 5 bases and the J segment 1 base; nucleotides outside the gene matches: 10. Germline V gene lookup returns CDR1 SGHTA and CDR2 FQGNSA.